A single sample is the source of the 18 T cell receptor beta chains below, sequenced in a study of shared clonotypes between healthy human individuals. Sequencing was performed with immunoSEQ multiplex PCR; in TCRdb, only in-frame clones are kept and a portion is missing. The table has some 2 million clones, approximately 95% seen once; the top ten hold about 0.13%. Material for sequencing was naive CD4+ T cells sorted from blood. The sample's subset: CD45RA+ positively selected. These receptors were taken from a man between 18 and 35 years old in good health.

J is TRBJ1-1 and V is TRBV6-6, with 10 bases lining up with TRBD1. The junction had 8 bases not matched to a gene; V was cut back by 6 bases and J by 7 bases. Looked up from germline, CDR1 is MNHNY and CDR2 is SVGAGI (reference sequence). The CDR3 contains 14 residues. The CDR3 region has the DNA TGTGCCAGCAGACATGACAGGGGGCCCGGTGAAGCTTTCTTT. Translated, it gives CASRHDRGPGEAFF.

This clone showed up just once. This could be a read error, since a much larger clone is one nucleotide away. The sample has other DNA sequences that encode this CDR3 too. This chain links TRBV7-2 with TRBJ2-7, with unresolved D. The germline V gene has CDR1 SGHTA and CDR2 FQGNSA. With 4 bases removed from V and 3 bases from J, the gap between germline ends came to 4 bases. The CDR3 spans 11 residues. This CDR3 is CASSYNYEQYF. In nucleotides, the CDR3 is TGTGCCAGCAGCTATAACTACGAGCAGTACTTC.

Comments on this clone: The sample holds other DNA sequences that translate to the same CDR3. This chain links TRBV9 with TRBJ2-5; no clear D. V lost 0 bases and J 4 bases, leaving 7 bases between the germline ends. Germline V CDR1 and CDR2: SGDLS, YYNGEE. The CDR3 has 13 residues. For the CDR3, the DNA is TGTGCCAGCAGCGTAGGTCGGCGAGAGACCCAGTACTTC. It translates to CASSVGRRETQYF.

The chain is built from TRBV30 and TRBJ2-1; the D gene could be TRBD1 or TRBD2 (6 bases each). Germline loops: CDR1 GTSNPN, CDR2 SVGIG (reference sequence). The CDR3 totals 10 residues. V shed 6 bases and J shed 16 bases, with 16 bases lying between them. The CDR3 region is CACQDGGGFF. CDR3 DNA: TGTGCCTGTCAGGACGGGGGCGGATTCTTC.

V is TRBV2 and J is TRBJ1-6; D gene unclear. CDR3 length: 13 amino acids. The V gene lost 6 bases and the J gene lost 2 bases, with 5 bases spanning the gap. The germline CDR1 and CDR2 sequences are SNHLY and FYNNEI. CDR3 nucleotide sequence: TGTGCCAGCAGGGGCACCTATAATTCACCCCTCCACTTT. It is translated as CASRGTYNSPLHF.

The chain employs TRBV30 and TRBJ1-2, with TRBD1 identical over 7 bases. Trimming at V came to 5 bases and at J to 8 bases, leaving 8 bases not matched to a gene. CDR3 length: 12 amino acids. Germline lookup yields CDR1 GTSNPN and CDR2 SVGIG (reference sequence). The CDR3 spells CAWSPTGDGYTF. CDR3 DNA: TGTGCCTGGTCCCCAACAGGGGACGGCTACACCTTC.

This chain links TRBV9 with TRBJ2-3, with a possible D match to TRBD2 (6 bases). Per germline, CDR1 SGDLS and CDR2 YYNGEE. CDR3 size: 16 residues. The V end was cut by 0 bases, the J end by 3 bases, with 14 bases between. The CDR3 nucleotides are TGTGCCAGCAGCGTAGAGGCAGGGACTGTAACAGATACGCAGTATTTT. Protein: CASSVEAGTVTDTQYF.

V and J are TRBV4-1 and TRBJ2-3; D not resolved. The CDR3 is made up of 14 amino acids. V dropped 5 bases and J dropped 2 bases, with 11 bases sitting between them. Germline V CDR1 and CDR2: MGHRA, YSYEKL. CDR3 amino acids: CASSSLRNTDTQYF. The CDR3 bases are TGCGCCAGCAGCTCTCTGAGGAACACAGATACGCAGTATTTT.

This chain's CDR3 is CASSGGDLGKGNTIYF. DNA for the CDR3: TGTGCCAGCAGTGGGGGCGATTTAGGAAAAGGAAACACCATATATTTT. V usage is TRBV28 and J usage is TRBJ1-3; possibly TRBD1 for D (6 bases). Looked up from germline, CDR1 is MDHEN and CDR2 is SYDVKM. CDR3 length: 16 residues. Trimming stripped 5 bases from V and 4 bases from J, with 18 bases between.

The chain recombines TRBV7-9 with TRBJ2-2; D uncertain. This CDR3 contains 12 residues. Germline values: CDR1 SEHNR, CDR2 FQNEAQ (reference sequence). Trimming took 5 bases from V and 7 from J, leaving 8 bases between them. The CDR3 protein is CASSLLVGELFF. CDR3 coding DNA: TGTGCCAGCAGCCTTCTTGTCGGGGAGCTGTTTTTT.

The chain employs TRBV5-1 and TRBJ1-2, with a possible D match to TRBD1 (5 bases). V lost 0 bases, J lost 1 base, and 13 bases lay in between. The CDR3 covers 16 residues. Germline V lookup: CDR1 SGHRS, CDR2 YFSETQ. CDR3 protein: CASSLGTGTVNYGYTF. The CDR3 coding sequence is TGCGCCAGCAGCTTGGGAACCGGGACGGTTAACTATGGCTACACCTTC.

The CDR3 coding sequence is TGCAGTGCCTTGGGCGATTCACCCCTCCACTTT. It codes for CSALGDSPLHF. V gene TRBV20-1 combines with J gene TRBJ1-6; no definite D call. Trimming removed 6 bases from V and 8 bases from J, with 8 bases in between. CDR1 is DFQATT and CDR2 is SNEGSKA in the germline V gene (reference sequence). The CDR3 runs to 11 residues.

CDR3 nucleotides: TGTGCCAGCACCCCGGGACATCTAAGCTACGAGCAGTACTTC. Protein sequence: CASTPGHLSYEQYF. The V gene is TRBV2, the J gene TRBJ2-7; a weak D match, TRBD1 (6 bases). The CDR3 is 14 amino acids. V was pared by 7 bases and J by 3 bases, with 16 bases between. Germline assignment: CDR1 SNHLY and CDR2 FYNNEI.

The rearrangement uses TRBV5-1 and TRBJ2-7, with D perhaps TRBD2 (5 bases). The CDR3 length is 12 residues. Per germline, CDR1 SGHRS and CDR2 YFSETQ. Trimming pared 5 bases from V and 3 bases from J, leaving 9 bases between. The CDR3 is CASRLDYYEQYF. DNA for the CDR3: TGCGCCAGCAGGTTAGACTACTACGAGCAGTACTTC.

The rearrangement links TRBV5-1 to TRBJ2-2, with 11 bases identical to TRBD2. This CDR3 is built from 16 residues. The V gene's germline CDR1 is SGHRS and CDR2 YFSETQ. With V trimmed by 4 bases and J by 5 bases, 7 bases remained unmatched. CDR3: CASSLATSGVTGELFF. DNA for the CDR3: TGCGCCAGCAGCCTCGCGACTAGCGGGGTAACCGGGGAGCTGTTTTTT.

The rearrangement joins TRBV29-1 to TRBJ1-3, with D perhaps matching TRBD1 (5 bases). Germline V gives CDR1 SQVTM, CDR2 ANQGSEA. This CDR3 comprises 14 residues. V lost 2 bases and J 2 bases, leaving 10 bases between the germline ends. Written as DNA, the CDR3 is TGCAGCGTTGAACAGGGAGGTACTGGAAACACCATATATTTT. Its translation is CSVEQGGTGNTIYF.

V is TRBV14 and J is TRBJ2-1; possibly TRBD1 for D (6 bases). Trimming shortened V by 1 base and J by 3 bases, and 10 bases separated the two germline ends. Germline CDR1 and CDR2: SGHDN and FVKESK. This CDR3 is built from 15 residues. CDR3 region: CASSQAETGYNEQFF. As DNA, the CDR3 is TGTGCCAGCAGCCAAGCCGAGACAGGCTACAATGAGCAGTTCTTC.

The chain uses TRBV11-2 and TRBJ2-4, with a possible D match to TRBD1 (6 bases). V was pared by 1 base and J by 6 bases, with 16 bases between. Germline V gives CDR1 SGHAT, CDR2 FQNNGV. The CDR3 loop spans 16 amino acids. The CDR3 is CASSLGKGGVVNIQYF. The CDR3 DNA reads as TGTGCCAGCAGCTTAGGGAAAGGGGGAGTCGTAAACATTCAGTACTTC. The entire variable domain, with the rest obtained from reference TRBV11-2 and TRBJ2-4, is as follows: EAGVAQSPRYKIIEKRQSVAFWCNPISGHATLYWYQQILGQGPKLLIQFQNNGVVDDSQLPKDRFSAERLKGVDSTLKIQPAKLEDSAVYLCASSLGKGGVVNIQYFGAGTRLSVL.